These 26 T cell receptor beta chains were sequenced from one sample in a study of blood T cell repertoires in COVID-19. TCRdb's copy holds only in-frame clones and misses some; the assay was immunoSEQ multiplex PCR. Of fewer than 350,000 clones listed, 90% are singletons. Input material: peripheral blood. These TCRs come from a woman in her thirties with COVID-19, enrolled during active disease.

The rearrangement uses TRBV5-6 and TRBJ2-7; 10 positions match TRBD1. CDR1 SGHDT and CDR2 YYEEEE come from the germline V gene. V lost 4 bases to trimming and J lost 2 bases; unmatched junction nucleotides: 3. There are 14 residues in the CDR3. The CDR3 sequence: CASSRGQGAYEQYF. The DNA of the CDR3 is TGTGCCAGCAGCCGAGGACAGGGGGCCTACGAGCAGTACTTC.

For this clone: Other nucleotide sequences in the sample specify the same CDR3. This chain connects TRBV30 to TRBJ1-5, with a tentative D call TRBD1 (5 bases). This CDR3 spans 13 amino acids. Germline loops: CDR1 GTSNPN, CDR2 SVGIG (reference sequence). Trimming took 2 bases from V and 5 from J, leaving 10 bases between them. The chain's CDR3 is CAWSSGLHQPQHF. CDR3 coding DNA: TGTGCCTGGAGTTCGGGACTACATCAGCCCCAGCATTTT.

The chain uses TRBV5-4 and TRBJ2-7, with 10 bases that match TRBD1. The length of the CDR3 is 14 residues. J lost 5 bases, V lost 3 bases, and 5 bases had no gene match. CDR1 and CDR2 from the germline V gene are SGHNT and YYREEE (reference sequence). DNA of the CDR3: TGTGCCAGCAGCTCGGGACAGGGGAGACACGAGCAGTACTTC. Encoded protein: CASSSGQGRHEQYF.

For the CDR3, the DNA is TGTGCCACCCGACTAGCGGGGGACACCGGGGAGCTGTTTTTT. Its translation: CATRLAGDTGELFF. The J gene is TRBJ2-2, the V gene TRBV28; 12 bases are shared with TRBD2. The CDR3 loop spans 14 amino acids. CDR1 MDHEN and CDR2 SYDVKM come from the germline V gene. V gave up 10 bases and J gave up 3 bases; unmatched junction bases: 3.

J is TRBJ2-7 and V is TRBV19; D perhaps matches TRBD2 (5 bases). The germline V gene has CDR1 LNHDA and CDR2 SQIVND (reference sequence). This CDR3 has 15 residues. The V and J ends lost 5 bases and 2 bases respectively, with 16 bases between them. The CDR3 DNA reads as TGTGCCAGTAGTGGAGGAGGCAGGCTAACCTACGAGCAGTACTTC. This encodes CASSGGGRLTYEQYF.

The chain employs TRBV7-6 and TRBJ2-1; 9 bases are a match to TRBD1. Trimming cost V 5 bases and J 3 bases; bases outside gene matches: 8. The CDR3 contains 16 residues. CDR1 and CDR2 from the germline V gene are SGHVS and FNYEAQ. The CDR3 nucleotides read TGTGCCAGCAGCCCTGGACAGGGGATCCACTACAATGAGCAGTTCTTC. This encodes CASSPGQGIHYNEQFF.

This sequence joins TRBV6-6 and TRBJ2-3; D is undetermined. This CDR3 region has 16 residues. From germline, CDR1 is MNHNY and CDR2 SVGAGI (reference sequence). V was trimmed by 6 bases and J by 0 bases, leaving 16 bases between them. The CDR3 coding sequence is TGTGCCAGCAGGAGCGACGGAGTATGGAGCACAGATACGCAGTATTTT. This sequence encodes CASRSDGVWSTDTQYF.

The chain has TRBV7-6 and TRBJ2-5; D possibly corresponds to TRBD1 (6 bases). CDR1 is SGHVS and CDR2 is FNYEAQ in the germline V gene. V lost 6 bases, J lost 2 bases, and 10 bases lay in between. The CDR3 is 13 residues long. As DNA, the CDR3 is TGTGCCAGCAGAAACAGGGTGCAAGAGACCCAGTACTTC. Amino acids: CASRNRVQETQYF.

The J gene is TRBJ1-2, the V gene TRBV4-1, with D unclear. V was clipped by 0 bases and J by 8 bases, with 16 bases between them. This CDR3 comprises 15 residues. Per germline, CDR1 MGHRA and CDR2 YSYEKL. The CDR3 loop reads CASSQDERSAWGYTF. The CDR3 region has the DNA TGCGCCAGCAGCCAAGATGAGCGGTCCGCTTGGGGCTACACCTTC.

The chain combines TRBV7-8 with TRBJ1-1; no firm D call. CDR3 length: 13 residues. Looked up from germline, CDR1 is SGHVS and CDR2 is FQNEAQ. Trimming removed 2 bases from V and 6 bases from J, with 10 bases in between. The CDR3 DNA sequence: TGTGCCAGCAGCTTATCCGGACTTTCTGAAGCTTTCTTT. The encoded protein is CASSLSGLSEAFF.

The chain uses TRBV3-1 (or the pseudogene TRBV3-2) and TRBJ2-2; D perhaps matches TRBD1 (7 bases). Germline V gene data show CDR1 as LGHDT and CDR2 as YNNKEL (reference sequence). V was trimmed by 6 bases and J by 9 bases, leaving 17 bases between them. The CDR3 spans 14 residues. The DNA of the CDR3 is TGTGCCAGCAGTACCTCGGAGGGGGCTCGGGAGCTGTTTTTT. Translation: CASSTSEGARELFF.

The gene calls are TRBV6-6 and TRBJ1-1, with 7 bases matching TRBD1. The V segment lost 2 bases and the J segment 4 bases; nucleotides outside the gene matches: 7. Germline CDR1 and CDR2: MNHNY and SVGAGI (reference sequence). The CDR3 totals 15 residues. The CDR3: CASSYGGYRGTEAFF. In DNA form, the CDR3 reads TGTGCCAGCAGTTACGGAGGATACAGGGGCACTGAAGCTTTCTTT.

This chain connects TRBV18 to TRBJ2-3; D is possibly TRBD1 (5 bases). The germline CDR1 and CDR2 sequences are KGHSH and LQKENI. V lost 4 bases to trimming and J lost 6 bases, with 17 bases between them. This CDR3 region has 15 residues. The CDR3 region is CASSRGHTPGDTQYF. CDR3 nucleotide sequence: TGTGCCAGCTCACGCGGACACACTCCCGGGGATACGCAGTATTTT.

The chain has TRBV28 and TRBJ2-7; D unclear. The CDR3 spans 12 residues. From germline, CDR1 is MDHEN and CDR2 SYDVKM. Trimming pared 2 bases from V and 6 bases from J, leaving 8 bases between. The CDR3 DNA follows: TGTGCCAGCAGTTTACTGCGAGGCGAGCAGTACTTC. This sequence encodes CASSLLRGEQYF.

The chain recombines TRBV12-3 or TRBV12-4 with TRBJ1-4, with D perhaps matching TRBD1 (5 bases). Trimming shortened V by 3 bases and J by 7 bases, and 9 bases separated the two germline ends. The CDR3 totals 13 residues. The CDR3 DNA reads as TGTGCCAGCAGTTTCGACCAGGGTGAAAAACTGTTTTTT. Translating it yields CASSFDQGEKLFF.

J is TRBJ2-1 and V is TRBV5-5, with TRBD2 identical over 13 bases. The ends lost 4 bases at V and 6 bases at J; junction bases unmatched: 7. The CDR3 is 16 residues long. Per germline, CDR1 SGHKS and CDR2 YYEKEE (reference sequence). CDR3 loop: CASSRGLAGLRNEQFF. In DNA form, the CDR3 reads TGTGCCAGCAGCCGGGGACTAGCGGGACTACGCAATGAGCAGTTCTTC. Full variable domain (outside the CDR3, taken from reference TRBV5-5 and TRBJ2-1): DAGVTQSPTHLIKTRGQQVTLRCSPISGHKSVSWYQQVLGQGPQFIFQYYEKEERGRGNFPDRFSARQFPNYSSELNVNALLLGDSALYLCASSRGLAGLRNEQFFGPGTRLTVL.

This chain uses TRBV7-2 with TRBJ2-2; D may be TRBD1 (5 bases). V lost 2 bases, J lost 1 base, and 11 bases lay in between. The CDR3 is 16 amino acids. The germline V gene has CDR1 SGHTA and CDR2 FQGNSA. The DNA for the CDR3 is TGTGCCAGCAGCTTATTAGGGGCTCGGAACACCGGGGAGCTGTTTTTT. Encoded protein: CASSLLGARNTGELFF.

V is TRBV9 and J is TRBJ2-2, with D possibly TRBD1 on 5 matching bases. In germline, CDR1 is SGDLS, CDR2 YYNGEE. Trimming took 4 bases from V and 5 from J, leaving 15 bases between them. This CDR3 region has 15 residues. CDR3 residues: CASSPLGRLTGELFF. In DNA form, the CDR3 reads TGTGCCAGCAGCCCATTGGGGCGGCTTACCGGGGAGCTGTTTTTT. The full variable domain, in which reference TRBV9 and TRBJ2-2 provide the parts outside the CDR3, is DSGVTQTPKHLITATGQRVTLRCSPRSGDLSVYWYQQSLDQGLQFLIQYYNGEERAKGNILERFSAQQFPDLHSELNLSSLELGDSALYFCASSPLGRLTGELFFGEGSRLTVL.

V usage is TRBV4-1 and J usage is TRBJ1-2, with D possibly matching TRBD1 (6 bases). Trimming cost V 0 bases and J 8 bases, with 10 bases left between them. CDR1 is MGHRA, CDR2 YSYEKL, per germline. The CDR3 totals 13 residues. The CDR3 region is CASSQDVGAGYTF. The CDR3 coding sequence is TGCGCCAGCAGCCAAGATGTGGGGGCAGGCTACACCTTC.

V gene TRBV3-1 (or the pseudogene TRBV3-2) combines with J gene TRBJ2-3; no clear D. This CDR3 region has 13 residues. Germline CDR1 and CDR2: LGHDT and YNNKEL (reference sequence). The ends were cut back, 2 bases at V and 2 bases at J, with 5 bases in the middle. The CDR3 loop reads CASSQRFTDTQYF. The CDR3, as DNA: TGTGCCAGCAGCCAACGGTTCACAGATACGCAGTATTTT.

The genes are TRBV28 and TRBJ1-2; no clear D. V dropped 1 base and J dropped 8 bases, with 11 bases sitting between them. In germline, CDR1 is MDHEN, CDR2 SYDVKM. The CDR3 consists of 13 residues. CDR3 DNA sequence: TGTGCCAGCAGTTTATCAGGTCCTGGCGGCTACACCTTC. As protein: CASSLSGPGGYTF.

The CDR3 reads CASSLTSGSNEQFF. CDR3 sequence (DNA): TGTGCCAGCAGTTTGACTAGCGGGAGTAATGAGCAGTTCTTC. The chain recombines TRBV28 with TRBJ2-1; TRBD2 agrees at 12 bases. Germline CDR1 and CDR2: MDHEN and SYDVKM. CDR3 length: 14 amino acids. Trimming took 3 bases from V and 7 from J; bases not matched to a gene: 1.

The chain couples TRBV28 to TRBJ2-5; possibly TRBD1 for D (5 bases). The germline V gene encodes CDR1 MDHEN and CDR2 SYDVKM. V lost 0 bases and J lost 3, with 8 bases in between. The CDR3 extends over 14 amino acids. DNA of the CDR3: TGTGCCAGCAGTTTATGGGCAGGGAAAGAGACCCAGTACTTC. It codes for CASSLWAGKETQYF.

Only a few counts were recorded for this clone. The rearrangement links TRBV27 to TRBJ1-2, with 9 bases lining up with TRBD1. Trimming at V came to 0 bases and at J to 7 bases, leaving 3 bases not matched to a gene. The CDR3 contains 14 residues. Germline V gene data show CDR1 as MNHEY and CDR2 as SMNVEV (reference sequence). The DNA of the CDR3 is TGTGCCAGCAGTTTATCTGGGACAGGGATTGGCTACACCTTC. This gives the protein CASSLSGTGIGYTF.

V and J are TRBV2 and TRBJ1-5; weak D call: TRBD1 (5 bases). CDR1 and CDR2 (germline): SNHLY, FYNNEI. There are 14 residues in the CDR3. The germline V and J ends were trimmed by 3 bases and 5 bases, with 11 bases remaining between them. The CDR3 region has the DNA TGTGCCAGCAGTGAGGGGGGACGGTATCAGCCCCAGCATTTT. It encodes CASSEGGRYQPQHF.

V usage is TRBV6-5 and J usage is TRBJ2-1; D may be TRBD2 (7 bases). The germline gives CDR1 MNHEY, CDR2 SVGAGI. V was pared by 8 bases and J by 8 bases, with 10 bases between. This CDR3 is built from 11 residues. The CDR3 sequence is CASGGAYEQFF. CDR3 nucleotides: TGTGCCAGCGGGGGGGCCTATGAGCAGTTCTTC.